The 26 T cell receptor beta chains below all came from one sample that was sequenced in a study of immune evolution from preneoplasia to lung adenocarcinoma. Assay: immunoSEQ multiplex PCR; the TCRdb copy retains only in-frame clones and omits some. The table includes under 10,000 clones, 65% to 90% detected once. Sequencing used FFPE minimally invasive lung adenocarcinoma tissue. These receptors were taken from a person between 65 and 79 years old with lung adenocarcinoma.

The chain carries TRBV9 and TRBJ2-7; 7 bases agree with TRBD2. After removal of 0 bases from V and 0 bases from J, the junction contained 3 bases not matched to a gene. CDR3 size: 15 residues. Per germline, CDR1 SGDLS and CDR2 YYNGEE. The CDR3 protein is CASSVGSGASYEQYF. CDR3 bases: TGTGCCAGCAGCGTAGGAAGCGGGGCCTCCTACGAGCAGTACTTC.

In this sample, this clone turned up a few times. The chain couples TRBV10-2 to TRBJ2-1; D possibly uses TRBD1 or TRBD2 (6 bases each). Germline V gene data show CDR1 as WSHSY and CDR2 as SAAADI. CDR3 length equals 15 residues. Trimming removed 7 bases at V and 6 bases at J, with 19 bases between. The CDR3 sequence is CASTEGGGRSNEQFF. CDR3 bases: TGCGCCAGCACCGAGGGGGGCGGCCGGTCCAATGAGCAGTTCTTC.

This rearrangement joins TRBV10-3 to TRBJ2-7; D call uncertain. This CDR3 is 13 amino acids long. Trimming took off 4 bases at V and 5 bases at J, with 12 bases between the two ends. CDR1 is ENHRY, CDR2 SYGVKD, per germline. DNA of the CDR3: TGTGCCATCAGTGTTGGGCAGGTGGACGAGCAGTACTTC. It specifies CAISVGQVDEQYF.

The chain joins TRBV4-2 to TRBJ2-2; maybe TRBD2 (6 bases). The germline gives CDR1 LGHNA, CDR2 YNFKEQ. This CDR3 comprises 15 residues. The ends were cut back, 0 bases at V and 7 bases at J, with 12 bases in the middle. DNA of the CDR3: TGTGCCAGCAGCCAAGATAGGTCGACTAGCGGGGAGCTGTTTTTT. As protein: CASSQDRSTSGELFF.

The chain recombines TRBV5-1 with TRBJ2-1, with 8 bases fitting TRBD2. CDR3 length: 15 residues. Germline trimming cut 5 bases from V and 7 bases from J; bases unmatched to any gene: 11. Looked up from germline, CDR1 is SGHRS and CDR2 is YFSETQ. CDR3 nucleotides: TGCGCCAGCAGTCAACGGGGGGGCAGTAAAAATGAGCAGTTCTTC. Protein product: CASSQRGGSKNEQFF.

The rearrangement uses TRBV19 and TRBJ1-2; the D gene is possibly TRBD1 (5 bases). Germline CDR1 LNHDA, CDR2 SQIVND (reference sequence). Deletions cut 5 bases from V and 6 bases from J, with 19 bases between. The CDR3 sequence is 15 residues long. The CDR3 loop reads CASSDRGREFDGYTF. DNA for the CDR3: TGTGCCAGTAGTGATCGGGGACGGGAGTTCGATGGCTACACCTTC. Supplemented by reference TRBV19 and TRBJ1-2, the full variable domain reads DGGITQSPKYLFRKEGQNVTLSCEQNLNHDAMYWYRQDPGQGLRLIYYSQIVNDFQKGDIAEGYSVSREKKESFPLTVTSAQKNPTAFYLCASSDRGREFDGYTFGSGTRLTVV.

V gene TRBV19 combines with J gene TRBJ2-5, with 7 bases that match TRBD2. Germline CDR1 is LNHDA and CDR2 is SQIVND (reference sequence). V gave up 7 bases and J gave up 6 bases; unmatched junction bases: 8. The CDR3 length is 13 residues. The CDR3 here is CASTAAGRQTQYF. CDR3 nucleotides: TGTGCCAGTACCGCGGCCGGGAGGCAGACCCAGTACTTC.

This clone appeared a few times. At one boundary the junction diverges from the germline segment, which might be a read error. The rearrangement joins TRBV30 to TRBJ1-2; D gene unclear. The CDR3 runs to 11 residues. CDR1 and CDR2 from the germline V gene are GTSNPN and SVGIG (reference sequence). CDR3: CAWSKGTDRRF. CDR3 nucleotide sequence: TGTGCCTGGAGTAAGGGAACGGACCGTCGCTTC.

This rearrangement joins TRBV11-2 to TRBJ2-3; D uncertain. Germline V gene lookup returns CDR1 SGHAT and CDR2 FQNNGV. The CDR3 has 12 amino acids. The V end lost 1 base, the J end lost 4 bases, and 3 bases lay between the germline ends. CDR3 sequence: CASSLVADTQYF. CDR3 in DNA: TGTGCCAGCAGCTTAGTGGCAGATACGCAGTATTTT.

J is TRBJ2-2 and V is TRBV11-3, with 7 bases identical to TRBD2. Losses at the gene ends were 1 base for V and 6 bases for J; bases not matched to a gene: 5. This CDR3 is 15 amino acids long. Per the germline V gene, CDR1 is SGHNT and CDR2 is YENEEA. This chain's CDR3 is CASSLVAGSPGELFF. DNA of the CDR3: TGTGCCAGCAGCTTAGTAGCGGGTTCGCCCGGGGAGCTGTTTTTT. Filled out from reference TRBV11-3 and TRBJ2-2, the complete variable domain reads EAGVVQSPRYKIIEKKQPVAFWCNPISGHNTLYWYLQNLGQGPELLIRYENEEAVDDSQLPKDRFSAERLKGVDSTLKIQPAELGDSAVYLCASSLVAGSPGELFFGEGSRLTVL.

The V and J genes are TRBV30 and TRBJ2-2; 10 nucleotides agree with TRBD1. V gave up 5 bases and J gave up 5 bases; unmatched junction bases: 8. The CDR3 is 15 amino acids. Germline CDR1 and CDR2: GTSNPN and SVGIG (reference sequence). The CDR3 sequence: CAWYPGQGLTGELFF. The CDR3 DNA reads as TGTGCCTGGTATCCGGGACAGGGGTTGACCGGGGAGCTGTTTTTT.

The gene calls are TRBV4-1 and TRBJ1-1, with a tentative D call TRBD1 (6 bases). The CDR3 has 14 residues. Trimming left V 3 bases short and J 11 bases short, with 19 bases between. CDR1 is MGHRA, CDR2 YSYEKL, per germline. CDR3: CASSHPFRGLDAFF. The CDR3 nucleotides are TGCGCCAGCAGCCACCCTTTCAGGGGCTTGGACGCTTTCTTT.

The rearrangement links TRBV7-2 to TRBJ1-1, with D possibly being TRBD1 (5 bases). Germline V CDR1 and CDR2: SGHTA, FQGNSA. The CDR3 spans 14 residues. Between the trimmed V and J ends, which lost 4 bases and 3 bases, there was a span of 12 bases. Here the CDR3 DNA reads TGTGCCAGCAGCTCGCTGGGAGGGGACACTGAAGCTTTCTTT. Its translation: CASSSLGGDTEAFF.

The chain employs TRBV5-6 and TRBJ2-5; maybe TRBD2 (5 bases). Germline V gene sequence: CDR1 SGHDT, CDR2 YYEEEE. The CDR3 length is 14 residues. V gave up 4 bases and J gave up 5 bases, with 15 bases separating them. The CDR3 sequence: CASSDPRLRETQYF. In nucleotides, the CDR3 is TGTGCCAGCAGCGACCCCCGACTAAGGGAGACCCAGTACTTC.

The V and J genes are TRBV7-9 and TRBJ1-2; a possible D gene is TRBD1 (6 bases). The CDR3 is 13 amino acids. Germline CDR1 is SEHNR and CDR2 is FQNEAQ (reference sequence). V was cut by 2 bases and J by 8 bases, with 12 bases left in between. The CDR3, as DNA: TGTGCCAGCAGCTTAACCAACAGGGACGGCTACACCTTC. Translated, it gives CASSLTNRDGYTF.

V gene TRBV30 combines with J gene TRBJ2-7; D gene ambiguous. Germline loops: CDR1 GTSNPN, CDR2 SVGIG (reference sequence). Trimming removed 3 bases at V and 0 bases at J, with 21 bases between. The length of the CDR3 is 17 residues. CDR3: CAWSVLPGSVFSYEQYF. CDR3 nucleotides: TGTGCCTGGAGCGTCCTCCCCGGGTCGGTCTTCTCCTACGAGCAGTACTTC.

CDR3: CASSLSGFGYGYTF. The CDR3 DNA reads as TGTGCCAGCAGTTTATCGGGGTTTGGCTATGGCTACACCTTC. V usage is TRBV27 and J usage is TRBJ1-2; D gene uncertain. Germline V gives CDR1 MNHEY, CDR2 SMNVEV (reference sequence). The CDR3 covers 14 residues. The V and J ends lost 0 bases and 4 bases respectively, with 9 bases between them.

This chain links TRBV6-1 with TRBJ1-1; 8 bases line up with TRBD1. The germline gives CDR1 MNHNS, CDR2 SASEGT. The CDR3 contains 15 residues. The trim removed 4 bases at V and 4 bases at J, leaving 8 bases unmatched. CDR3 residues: CASSAQGASVTEAFF. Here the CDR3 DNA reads TGTGCCAGCAGTGCCCAGGGGGCCTCGGTCACTGAAGCTTTCTTT.

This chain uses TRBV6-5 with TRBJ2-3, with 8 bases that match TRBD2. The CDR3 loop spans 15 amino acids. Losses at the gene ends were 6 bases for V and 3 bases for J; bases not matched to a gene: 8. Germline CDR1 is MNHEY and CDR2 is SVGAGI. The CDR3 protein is CASSPVRGGTDTQYF. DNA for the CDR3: TGTGCCAGCAGCCCGGTTCGGGGGGGAACAGATACGCAGTATTTT.

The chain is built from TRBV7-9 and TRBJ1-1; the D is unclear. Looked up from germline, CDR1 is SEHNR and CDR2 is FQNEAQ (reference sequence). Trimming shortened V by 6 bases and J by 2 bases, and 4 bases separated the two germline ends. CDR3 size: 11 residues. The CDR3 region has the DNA TGTGCCAGCAGGCCAAACACTGAAGCTTTCTTT. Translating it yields CASRPNTEAFF.

CDR3 nucleotides: TGTGCCAGCAGCCACACCCGGGGTGATAAAAACATTCAGTACTTC. It encodes CASSHTRGDKNIQYF. The chain uses TRBV14 and TRBJ2-4, with D maybe TRBD2 (5 bases). Germline CDR1 is SGHDN and CDR2 is FVKESK. Trimming took 3 bases from V and 4 from J, leaving 13 bases between them. This CDR3 region has 15 residues.

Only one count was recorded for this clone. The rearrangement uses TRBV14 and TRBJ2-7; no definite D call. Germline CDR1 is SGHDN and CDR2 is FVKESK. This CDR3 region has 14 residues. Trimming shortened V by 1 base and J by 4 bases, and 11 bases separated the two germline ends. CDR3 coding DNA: TGTGCCAGCAGCCAAGCGAATAGGGTTTACGAGCAGTACTTC. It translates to CASSQANRVYEQYF.

Here the CDR3 DNA reads TGTGCCAGCAGCCGGGGACGGCATAGCAATCAGCCCCAGCATTTT. Translated: CASSRGRHSNQPQHF. This chain joins TRBV6-5 and TRBJ1-5, with a tentative D call TRBD1 (5 bases). Germline V gene data show CDR1 as MNHEY and CDR2 as SVGAGI. V was trimmed by 6 bases and J by 0 bases, leaving 12 bases between them. CDR3 length: 15 amino acids.

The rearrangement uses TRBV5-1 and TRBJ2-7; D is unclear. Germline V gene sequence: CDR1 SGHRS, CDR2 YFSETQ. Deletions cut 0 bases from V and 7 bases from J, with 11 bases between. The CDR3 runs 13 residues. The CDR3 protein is CASSLDVGREQYF. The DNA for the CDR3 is TGCGCCAGCAGCTTGGATGTGGGAAGGGAGCAGTACTTC.

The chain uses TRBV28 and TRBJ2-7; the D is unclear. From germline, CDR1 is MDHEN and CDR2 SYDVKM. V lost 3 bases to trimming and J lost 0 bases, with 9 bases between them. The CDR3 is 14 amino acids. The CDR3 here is CASSFPRSSYEQYF. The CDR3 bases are TGTGCCAGCAGTTTCCCGAGGAGCTCCTACGAGCAGTACTTC.

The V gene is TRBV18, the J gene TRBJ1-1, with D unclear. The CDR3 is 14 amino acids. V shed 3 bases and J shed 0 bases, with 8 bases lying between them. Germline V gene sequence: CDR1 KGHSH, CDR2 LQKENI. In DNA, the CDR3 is TGTGCCAGCTCACCGGGGATGATGAACACTGAAGCTTTCTTT. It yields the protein CASSPGMMNTEAFF.